This T cell receptor (beta chain) was found in a study of T-cell reconstitution after alpha-beta-depleted transplantation in children. This clonotype was picked up many times. Its antigen is undetermined. The ends were cut back, 5 bases at V and 5 bases at J, with 13 bases in the middle. The CDR3 is 14 residues long. CDR1 MNHEY and CDR2 SVGEGT come from the germline V gene. Preparation of the TCRbeta library used unique molecular identifiers. From the PCR reads, TCRdb called clonotypes with MiXCR, one entry per CDR3 protein. The table has over 25,000 distinct CDR3 sequences, 5% to 7.5% seen once. Notes on the study in general: Certain patients had high TCRbeta diversity at day 60, and it came from recipient T cells and thymic progenitors that survived. Roughly two months post-transplant, alpha-beta T cells reportedly originated from several hundred graft clones that had expanded.

The source material was peripheral blood, sampled 60 days after TCRalphabeta/CD19-depleted stem cell transplant. The V call is TRBV6-2 or TRBV6-3, the J call TRBJ2-1; D remains unclear. The receptor's source is a child younger than two who had a stem cell transplant for acute myeloid leukemia, so the T cells may come from the graft donor. This chain's CDR3 is CASSPPFGHNEQFF. The CDR3 DNA is TGTGCCAGCAGTCCCCCATTCGGTCACAATGAGCAGTTCTTC.